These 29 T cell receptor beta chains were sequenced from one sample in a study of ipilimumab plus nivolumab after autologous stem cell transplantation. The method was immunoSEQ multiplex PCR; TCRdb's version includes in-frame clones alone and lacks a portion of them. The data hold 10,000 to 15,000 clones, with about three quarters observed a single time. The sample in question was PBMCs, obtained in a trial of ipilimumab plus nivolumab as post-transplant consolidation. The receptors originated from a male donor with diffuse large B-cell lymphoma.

Here the CDR3 reads CASSWEGKPYNEQFF. In nucleotides, the CDR3 is TGTGCCAGCAGTTGGGAAGGCAAGCCCTACAATGAGCAGTTCTTC. V gene TRBV6-5 combines with J gene TRBJ2-1; D remains ambiguous. The germline V and J ends were trimmed by 4 bases and 2 bases, with 12 bases remaining between them. The CDR3 is made up of 15 amino acids. Per germline, CDR1 MNHEY and CDR2 SVGAGI.

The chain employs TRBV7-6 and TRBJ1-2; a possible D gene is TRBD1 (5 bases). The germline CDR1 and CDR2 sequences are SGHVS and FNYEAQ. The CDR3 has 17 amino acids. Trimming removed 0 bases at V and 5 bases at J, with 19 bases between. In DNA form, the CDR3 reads TGTGCCAGCAGCTTAGCCCCGAGGGGCGCGGGGCATTATGGCTACACCTTC. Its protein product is CASSLAPRGAGHYGYTF.

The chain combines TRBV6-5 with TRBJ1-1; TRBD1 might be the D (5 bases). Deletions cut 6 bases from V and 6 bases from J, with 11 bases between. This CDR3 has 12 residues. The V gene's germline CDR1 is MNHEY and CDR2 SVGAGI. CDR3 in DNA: TGTGCCAGCAGACCTCCGGGGGCTGAAGCTTTCTTT. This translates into CASRPPGAEAFF.

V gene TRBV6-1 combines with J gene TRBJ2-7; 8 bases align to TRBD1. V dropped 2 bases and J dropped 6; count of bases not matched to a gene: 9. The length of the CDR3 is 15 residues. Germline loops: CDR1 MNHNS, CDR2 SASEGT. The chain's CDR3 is CASSELPTGDSEQYF. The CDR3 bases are TGTGCCAGCAGTGAACTACCGACAGGGGATAGCGAGCAGTACTTC.

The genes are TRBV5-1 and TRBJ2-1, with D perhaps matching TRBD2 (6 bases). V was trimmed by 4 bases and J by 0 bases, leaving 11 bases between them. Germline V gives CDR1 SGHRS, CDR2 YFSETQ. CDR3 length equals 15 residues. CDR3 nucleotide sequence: TGCGCCAGCAGCACTTCAGCGGGCTCCTACAATGAGCAGTTCTTC. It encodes CASSTSAGSYNEQFF.

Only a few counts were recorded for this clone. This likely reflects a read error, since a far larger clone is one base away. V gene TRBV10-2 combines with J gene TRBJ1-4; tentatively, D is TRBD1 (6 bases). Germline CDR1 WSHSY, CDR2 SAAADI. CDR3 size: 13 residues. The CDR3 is CASTGHLNEQLFF. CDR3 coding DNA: TGCGCCTCAACGGGACACCTCAATGAACAACTGTTTTTT.

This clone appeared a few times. CDR3 residues: CATSIEEAYTEAFF. CDR3 nucleotides: TGTGCCACCAGCATTGAGGAGGCTTACACTGAAGCTTTCTTT. This chain joins TRBV15 and TRBJ1-1; the D is unclear. Germline V lookup: CDR1 LNHNV, CDR2 YYDKDF (reference sequence). V lost 4 bases to trimming and J lost 3 bases, with 12 bases between them. CDR3 size: 14 residues.

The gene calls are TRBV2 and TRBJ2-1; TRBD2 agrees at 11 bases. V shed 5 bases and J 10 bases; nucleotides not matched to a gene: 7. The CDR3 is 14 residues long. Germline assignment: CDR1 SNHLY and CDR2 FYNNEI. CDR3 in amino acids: CASSSLAGAGEQFF. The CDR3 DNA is TGTGCCAGCAGTTCACTAGCGGGAGCGGGGGAGCAGTTCTTC.

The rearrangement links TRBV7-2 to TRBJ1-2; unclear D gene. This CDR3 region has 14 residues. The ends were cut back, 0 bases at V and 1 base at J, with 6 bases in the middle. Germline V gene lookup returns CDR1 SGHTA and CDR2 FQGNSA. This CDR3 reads CASSLARDNYGYTF. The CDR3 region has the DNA TGTGCCAGCAGCTTAGCAAGGGATAACTATGGCTACACCTTC.

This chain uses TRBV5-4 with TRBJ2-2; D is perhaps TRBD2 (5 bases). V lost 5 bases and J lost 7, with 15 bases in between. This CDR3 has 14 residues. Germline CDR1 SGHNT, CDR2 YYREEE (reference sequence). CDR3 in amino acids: CASSLKVGVGELFF. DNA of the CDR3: TGTGCCAGCAGTCTCAAAGTCGGGGTCGGGGAGCTGTTTTTT.

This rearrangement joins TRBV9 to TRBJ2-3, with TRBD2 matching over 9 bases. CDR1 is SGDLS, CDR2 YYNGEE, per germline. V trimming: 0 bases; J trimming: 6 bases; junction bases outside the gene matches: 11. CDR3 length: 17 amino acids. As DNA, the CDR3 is TGTGCCAGCAGCGTAGGAGGCGGCGGGGGGGCCGGTGATACGCAGTATTTT. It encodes CASSVGGGGGAGDTQYF.

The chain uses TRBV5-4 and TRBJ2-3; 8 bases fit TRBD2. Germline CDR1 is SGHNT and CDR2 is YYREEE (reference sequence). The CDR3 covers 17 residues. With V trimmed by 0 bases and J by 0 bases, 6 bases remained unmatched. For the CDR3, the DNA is TGTGCCAGCAGCTTGGGACCCGGGAGGGCTAGCACAGATACGCAGTATTTT. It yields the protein CASSLGPGRASTDTQYF.

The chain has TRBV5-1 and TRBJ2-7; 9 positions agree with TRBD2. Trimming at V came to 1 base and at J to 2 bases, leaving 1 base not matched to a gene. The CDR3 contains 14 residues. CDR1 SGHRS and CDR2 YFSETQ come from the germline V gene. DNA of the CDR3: TGCGCCAGCAGCTTGCGCGGGGGGGCCTACGAGCAGTACTTC. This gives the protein CASSLRGGAYEQYF.

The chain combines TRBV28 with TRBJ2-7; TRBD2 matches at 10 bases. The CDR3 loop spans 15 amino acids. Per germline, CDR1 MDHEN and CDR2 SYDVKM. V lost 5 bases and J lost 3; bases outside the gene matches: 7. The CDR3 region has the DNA TGTGCCAGCAGTCCGGGGACTAGCGTAAACTACGAGCAGTACTTC. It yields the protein CASSPGTSVNYEQYF.

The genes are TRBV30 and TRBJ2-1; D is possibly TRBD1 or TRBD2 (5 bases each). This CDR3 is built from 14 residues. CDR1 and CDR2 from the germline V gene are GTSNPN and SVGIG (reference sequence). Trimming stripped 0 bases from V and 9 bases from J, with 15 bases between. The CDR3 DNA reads TGTGCCTGGAGTGTATCCACTATGAGGGGTGAGCAGTTCTTC. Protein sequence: CAWSVSTMRGEQFF.

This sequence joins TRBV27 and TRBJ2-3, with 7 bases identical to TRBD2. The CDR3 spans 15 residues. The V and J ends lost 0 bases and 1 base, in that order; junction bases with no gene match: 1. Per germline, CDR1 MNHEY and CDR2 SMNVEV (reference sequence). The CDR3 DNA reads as TGTGCCAGCAGTTTATCTCTAGCGGGCACAGATACGCAGTATTTT. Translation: CASSLSLAGTDTQYF.

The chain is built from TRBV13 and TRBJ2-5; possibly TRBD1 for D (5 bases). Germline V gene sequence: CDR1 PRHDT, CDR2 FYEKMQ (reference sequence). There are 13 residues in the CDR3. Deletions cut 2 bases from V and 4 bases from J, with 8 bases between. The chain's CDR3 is CASSLQGGETQYF. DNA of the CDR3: TGTGCCAGCAGCTTACAGGGCGGAGAGACCCAGTACTTC. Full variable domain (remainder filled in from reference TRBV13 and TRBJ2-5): AAGVIQSPRHLIKEKRETATLKCYPIPRHDTVYWYQQGPGQDPQFLISFYEKMQSDKGSIPDRFSAQQFSDYHSELNMSSLELGDSALYFCASSLQGGETQYFGPGTRLLVL.

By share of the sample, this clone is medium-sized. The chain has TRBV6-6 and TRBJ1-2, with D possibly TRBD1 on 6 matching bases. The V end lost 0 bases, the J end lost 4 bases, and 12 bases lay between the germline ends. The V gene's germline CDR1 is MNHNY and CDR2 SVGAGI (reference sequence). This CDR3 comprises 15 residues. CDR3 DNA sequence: TGTGCCAGCAGTTACTCCAAGACAGGTGCCTATGGCTACACCTTC. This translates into CASSYSKTGAYGYTF.

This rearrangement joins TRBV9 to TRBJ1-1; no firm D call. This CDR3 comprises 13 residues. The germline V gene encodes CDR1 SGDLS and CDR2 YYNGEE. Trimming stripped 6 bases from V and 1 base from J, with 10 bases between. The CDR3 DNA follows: TGTGCCAGCACCCCAAACCCGAACACTGAAGCTTTCTTT. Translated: CASTPNPNTEAFF.

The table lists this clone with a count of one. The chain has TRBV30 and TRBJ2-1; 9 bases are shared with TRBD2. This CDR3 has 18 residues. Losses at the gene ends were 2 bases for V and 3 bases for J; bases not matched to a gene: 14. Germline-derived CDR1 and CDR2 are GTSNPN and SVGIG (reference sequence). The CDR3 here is CAWSTPVGGRARYNEQFF. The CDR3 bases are TGTGCCTGGAGTACCCCAGTAGGCGGGAGGGCCCGCTACAATGAGCAGTTCTTC.

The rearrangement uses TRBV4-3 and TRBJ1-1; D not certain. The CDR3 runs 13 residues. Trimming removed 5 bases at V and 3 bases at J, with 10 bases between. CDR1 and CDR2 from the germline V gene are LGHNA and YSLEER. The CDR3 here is CASSLGGHTEAFF. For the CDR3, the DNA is TGCGCCAGCAGCTTGGGAGGGCACACTGAAGCTTTCTTT.

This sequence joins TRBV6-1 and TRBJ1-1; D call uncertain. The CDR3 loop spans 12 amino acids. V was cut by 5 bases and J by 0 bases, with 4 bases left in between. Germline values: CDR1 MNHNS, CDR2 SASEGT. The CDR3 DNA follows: TGTGCCAGCAGTTTTATGAACACTGAAGCTTTCTTT. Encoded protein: CASSFMNTEAFF.

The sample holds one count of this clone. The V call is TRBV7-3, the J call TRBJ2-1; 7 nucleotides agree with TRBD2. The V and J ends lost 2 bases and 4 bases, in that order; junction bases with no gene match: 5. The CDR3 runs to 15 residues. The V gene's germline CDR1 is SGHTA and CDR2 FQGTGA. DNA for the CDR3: TGTGCCAGCAGCTTATACCGGGGACTATACAATGAGCAGTTCTTC. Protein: CASSLYRGLYNEQFF.

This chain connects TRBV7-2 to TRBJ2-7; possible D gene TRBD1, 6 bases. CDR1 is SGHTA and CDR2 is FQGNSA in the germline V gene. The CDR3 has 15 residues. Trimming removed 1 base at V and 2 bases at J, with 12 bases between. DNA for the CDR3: TGTGCCAGCAGCTTAGAGGGGACACCCACCTACGAGCAGTACTTC. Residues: CASSLEGTPTYEQYF.

The CDR3 DNA is TGTGCCAGCAGTTGGACAGAGAGAACCGGGGAGCTGTTTTTT. Encoded protein: CASSWTERTGELFF. This chain links TRBV2 with TRBJ2-2; tentative D call: TRBD1 (6 bases). Trimming removed 5 bases at V and 5 bases at J, with 12 bases between. The CDR3 consists of 14 residues. CDR1 and CDR2 from the germline V gene are SNHLY and FYNNEI.

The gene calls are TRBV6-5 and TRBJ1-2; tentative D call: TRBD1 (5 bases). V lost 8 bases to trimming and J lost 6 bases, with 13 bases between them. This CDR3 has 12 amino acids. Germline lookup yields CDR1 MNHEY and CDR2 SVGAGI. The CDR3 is CASGGGKDGYTF. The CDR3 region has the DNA TGTGCCAGCGGTGGGGGAAAAGATGGCTACACCTTC.

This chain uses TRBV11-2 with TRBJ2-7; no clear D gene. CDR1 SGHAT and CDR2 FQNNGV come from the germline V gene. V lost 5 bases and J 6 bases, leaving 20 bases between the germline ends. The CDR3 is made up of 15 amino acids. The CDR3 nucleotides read TGTGCCAGCAGCCGGGCCACTACCCGCCGGCTCGAGCAGTACTTC. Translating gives CASSRATTRRLEQYF.

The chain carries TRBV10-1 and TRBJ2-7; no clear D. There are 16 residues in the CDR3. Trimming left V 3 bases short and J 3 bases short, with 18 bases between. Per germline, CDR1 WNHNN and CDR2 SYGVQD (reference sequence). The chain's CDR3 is CASSDPVLGRGYEQYF. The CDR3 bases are TGCGCCAGCAGTGATCCTGTTCTTGGCCGCGGCTACGAGCAGTACTTC.

Here the CDR3 reads CASSLAAGGGHGYTF. The CDR3 nucleotides are TGTGCCAGCAGCTTGGCAGCAGGGGGAGGCCATGGCTACACCTTC. This chain connects TRBV5-8 to TRBJ1-2; 7 bases match TRBD1. The length of the CDR3 is 15 residues. Trimming at V came to 0 bases and at J to 6 bases, leaving 8 bases not matched to a gene. Germline V CDR1 and CDR2: SGHTS, YDEGEE.